This entry lists 24 T cell receptor beta chains sequenced from one sample in a study of T-cell memory formation after mild COVID-19. Each CDR3 protein gets one entry after TCRdb re-called the 5' RACE reads with MiXCR. The table shows 580,000 or so distinct CDR3 sequences, with approximately 15% occurring only once. The sequenced material came from PBMCs or a T cell subset sorted from them (not recorded which). Receptors were obtained from an adult woman who had mild COVID-19 (a few samples of this study predate the infection). Cell type and time point are not known.

The sample holds a few counts of this clonotype. The chain employs TRBV12-3 or TRBV12-4 and TRBJ2-7; D unclear. Trimming removed 2 bases from V and 10 bases from J, with 15 bases in between. This CDR3 contains 13 residues. In DNA, the CDR3 is TGTGCCAGCAGTTTACGGTCGTGGAGCGCTCAGTACTTC. Its protein product is CASSLRSWSAQYF.

This clonotype turned up a few times. The gene calls are TRBV24-1 and TRBJ2-3; D might be TRBD2 (5 bases). The V and J ends lost 6 bases and 6 bases respectively, with 15 bases between them. The CDR3 spans 14 residues. Germline CDR1 reads KGHDR; CDR2 reads SFDVKD. This CDR3 reads CATSPAAWRDTQYF. CDR3 coding DNA: TGTGCCACCAGTCCAGCGGCTTGGCGGGATACGCAGTATTTT.

In its sample, this clonotype was seen a few times. The gene calls are TRBV4-1 and TRBJ1-1, with 9 bases fitting TRBD1. Per the germline V gene, CDR1 is MGHRA and CDR2 is YSYEKL. Trimming cost V 1 base and J 5 bases; bases outside gene matches: 11. The CDR3 is made up of 17 amino acids. In DNA, the CDR3 is TGCGCCAGCAGCCAAGTGGCCGTCGGGACAGGGATGACTGAAGCTTTCTTT. It translates to CASSQVAVGTGMTEAFF.

This clonotype came up a few times. This chain connects TRBV7-3 to TRBJ1-1; 7 bases agree with TRBD1. The length of the CDR3 is 15 residues. Trimming took 5 bases from V and 6 from J; bases not matched to a gene: 12. Germline values: CDR1 SGHTA, CDR2 FQGTGA. CDR3 nucleotide sequence: TGTGCCAGCAGCCCTACGGGCAGGGGGAGTGCTGAAGCTTTCTTT. Protein product: CASSPTGRGSAEAFF.

This clonotype was observed a handful of times. The chain has TRBV9 and TRBJ1-2; D is undetermined. The CDR3 totals 11 residues. Germline-derived CDR1 and CDR2 are SGDLS and YYNGEE. With 4 bases removed from V and 4 bases from J, the gap between germline ends came to 5 bases. For the CDR3, the DNA is TGTGCCAGCAGCACCCTCTATGGCTACACCTTC. Residues: CASSTLYGYTF. The full variable domain, completed using reference TRBV9 and TRBJ1-2, is DSGVTQTPKHLITATGQRVTLRCSPRSGDLSVYWYQQSLDQGLQFLIQYYNGEERAKGNILERFSAQQFPDLHSELNLSSLELGDSALYFCASSTLYGYTFGSGTRLTVV.

The rearrangement joins TRBV7-2 to TRBJ1-1; D remains unclear. V lost 1 base, J lost 6 bases, and 9 bases lay in between. This CDR3 spans 13 amino acids. Germline V gene sequence: CDR1 SGHTA, CDR2 FQGNSA. The CDR3 DNA is TGTGCCAGCAGCTTAGGTCTGGGCCCTGAAGCTTTCTTT. Encoded protein: CASSLGLGPEAFF.

Only a few counts were recorded for this clonotype. The genes are TRBV5-6 and TRBJ1-3; D remains unclear. The germline gives CDR1 SGHDT, CDR2 YYEEEE. The CDR3 totals 15 residues. V lost 3 bases and J 0 bases, leaving 10 bases between the germline ends. This chain's CDR3 is CASSWIQSSGNTIYF. CDR3 DNA: TGTGCCAGCAGCTGGATTCAGAGCTCTGGAAACACCATATATTTT.

The sample holds a few counts of this clonotype. The chain uses TRBV2 and TRBJ2-2; D uncertain. Per germline, CDR1 SNHLY and CDR2 FYNNEI. The CDR3 spans 11 residues. The germline V and J ends were trimmed by 4 bases and 7 bases, with 4 bases remaining between them. CDR3 sequence: CASSGGGELFF. In nucleotides, the CDR3 is TGTGCCAGCAGTGGGGGCGGGGAGCTGTTTTTT.

This clonotype was found a few times. This sequence joins TRBV4-1 and TRBJ1-6, with a tentative D call TRBD1 (5 bases). The V end lost 3 bases, the J end lost 8 bases, and 14 bases lay between the germline ends. Germline loops: CDR1 MGHRA, CDR2 YSYEKL. The length of the CDR3 is 15 residues. CDR3 nucleotide sequence: TGCGCCAGCAGCCAGGGGACCCCTGATTATTCACCCCTCCACTTT. Translating gives CASSQGTPDYSPLHF.

This clonotype has a handful of counts. V usage is TRBV20-1 and J usage is TRBJ2-1; D not certain. This CDR3 has 13 residues. The V end lost 6 bases, the J end lost 2 bases, and 11 bases lay between the germline ends. Germline V gives CDR1 DFQATT, CDR2 SNEGSKA (reference sequence). Here the CDR3 reads CSAPRRAYNEQFF. The CDR3 nucleotides read TGCAGTGCCCCCAGAAGGGCCTACAATGAGCAGTTCTTC.

The V call is TRBV7-6, the J call TRBJ1-1; tentatively, D is TRBD1 (5 bases). The CDR3 totals 15 residues. Germline CDR1 SGHVS, CDR2 FNYEAQ. Deletions cut 4 bases from V and 0 bases from J, with 12 bases between. The CDR3 DNA follows: TGTGCCAGCAGCTCCGGGGCCATACTGAACACTGAAGCTTTCTTT. Protein product: CASSSGAILNTEAFF. The whole variable domain, remainder taken from reference TRBV7-6 and TRBJ1-1, is GAGVSQSPRYKVTKRGQDVALRCDPISGHVSLYWYRQALGQGPEFLTYFNYEAQQDKSGLPNDRFSAERPEGSISTLTIQRTEQRDSAMYRCASSSGAILNTEAFFGQGTRLTVV.

This clonotype has more than one count but fewer than ten. This rearrangement joins TRBV20-1 to TRBJ2-3, with 7 bases matching TRBD1. The V gene end was trimmed by 5 bases and the J gene end by 3 bases; junction bases not matched to a gene: 11. From germline, CDR1 is DFQATT and CDR2 SNEGSKA (reference sequence). This CDR3 spans 15 amino acids. The CDR3 here is CSAWRQGSVTDTQYF. CDR3 sequence (DNA): TGCAGTGCTTGGAGACAGGGTTCGGTAACAGATACGCAGTATTTT.

This clonotype occurred a few times. The rearrangement uses TRBV27 and TRBJ2-2, with D tentatively TRBD2 (5 bases). This CDR3 is built from 15 residues. With 4 bases removed from V and 1 base from J, the gap between germline ends came to 10 bases. Germline V CDR1 and CDR2: MNHEY, SMNVEV (reference sequence). Here the CDR3 DNA reads TGTGCCAGCAGTTCGATAAGCGGGAACACCGGGGAGCTGTTTTTT. It codes for CASSSISGNTGELFF.

At least ten counts were recorded for this clonotype. The chain joins TRBV6-5 to TRBJ2-7; 9 positions match TRBD1. This CDR3 comprises 13 residues. V lost 5 bases and J lost 2; bases outside the gene matches: 1. CDR1 and CDR2 from the germline V gene are MNHEY and SVGAGI. The CDR3 loop is CASSGDRAYEQYF. The CDR3 region has the DNA TGTGCCAGCAGTGGGGACAGGGCCTACGAGCAGTACTTC.

This clonotype was counted many times. The chain links TRBV3-1 to TRBJ2-2, with 9 bases lining up with TRBD1. The V gene's germline CDR1 is LGHDT and CDR2 YNNKEL (reference sequence). There are 17 residues in the CDR3. Germline trimming cut 4 bases from V and 4 bases from J; bases unmatched to any gene: 10. Here the CDR3 reads CASSLYRDRAATGELFF. The DNA for the CDR3 is TGTGCCAGCAGCCTTTACCGGGACAGGGCGGCCACCGGGGAGCTGTTTTTT.

This clonotype has only a few counts. The chain couples TRBV7-3 to TRBJ2-7; 8 bases are shared with TRBD2. There are 14 residues in the CDR3. Germline V lookup: CDR1 SGHTA, CDR2 FQGTGA. The V and J ends lost 5 bases and 2 bases, in that order; junction bases with no gene match: 5. The CDR3 sequence is CASSNSGETYEQYF. For the CDR3, the DNA is TGTGCCAGCAGCAATAGCGGGGAGACCTACGAGCAGTACTTC.

This clonotype was picked up many times. The chain is built from TRBV14 and TRBJ2-1; D gene uncertain. The CDR3 is 12 amino acids. Germline lookup yields CDR1 SGHDN and CDR2 FVKESK. V was trimmed by 4 bases and J by 0 bases, leaving 1 base between them. DNA for the CDR3: TGTGCCAGCAGCCCCTCCTACAATGAGCAGTTCTTC. It encodes CASSPSYNEQFF.

This clonotype was found a few times. The CDR3 is CASSVDTGTLRNQPQHF. The CDR3 DNA reads as TGTGCCAGCAGCGTCGACACCGGGACACTACGCAATCAGCCCCAGCATTTT. The chain has TRBV7-9 and TRBJ1-5; TRBD1 might be the D (6 bases). The CDR3 has 17 amino acids. The V and J ends lost 5 bases and 2 bases respectively, with 19 bases between them. The germline V gene encodes CDR1 SEHNR and CDR2 FQNEAQ (reference sequence).

This chain connects TRBV6-2 or TRBV6-3 to TRBJ2-7, with 7 bases identical to TRBD2. This CDR3 is 14 amino acids long. The V segment lost 7 bases and the J segment 9 bases; nucleotides outside the gene matches: 15. The germline gives CDR1 MNHEY, CDR2 SVGEGT. The CDR3 sequence is CASTLSLSGKGQYF. The CDR3 nucleotides read TGTGCCAGCACCCTCTCTCTCAGCGGGAAGGGGCAGTACTTC.

This clonotype was counted between two and nine times. The chain uses TRBV20-1 and TRBJ1-2, with unresolved D. This CDR3 contains 10 residues. Trimming removed 8 bases at V and 6 bases at J, with 10 bases between. The V gene's germline CDR1 is DFQATT and CDR2 SNEGSKA (reference sequence). CDR3 region: CSSPVDGYTF. The DNA of the CDR3 is TGCAGTTCACCGGTTGATGGCTACACCTTC.

This chain joins TRBV7-6 and TRBJ2-1; TRBD2 might be the D (6 bases). The CDR3 covers 18 residues. The germline V gene has CDR1 SGHVS and CDR2 FNYEAQ. Trimming left V 5 bases short and J 9 bases short, with 29 bases between. CDR3 residues: CASSPTLTKKLAFGEQFF. CDR3 nucleotides: TGTGCCAGCAGCCCTACCCTTACCAAAAAACTAGCTTTCGGTGAGCAGTTCTTC.

CDR3 DNA: TGTGCCAGCAGCTTAAGGTCGGGAGGGAACTCCTACAATGAGCAGTTCTTC. Its translation: CASSLRSGGNSYNEQFF. The chain combines TRBV7-2 with TRBJ2-1; 8 nucleotides line up with TRBD2. The V gene's germline CDR1 is SGHTA and CDR2 FQGNSA. V gave up 2 bases and J gave up 0 bases; unmatched junction bases: 6. This CDR3 spans 17 amino acids. Full variable domain (remainder filled in from reference TRBV7-2 and TRBJ2-1): GAGVSQSPSNKVTEKGKDVELRCDPISGHTALYWYRQSLGQGLEFLIYFQGNSAPDKSGLPSDRFSAERTGGSVSTLTIQRTQQEDSAVYLCASSLRSGGNSYNEQFFGPGTRLTVL.

V usage is TRBV24-1 and J usage is TRBJ2-7; D is undetermined. V was pared by 2 bases and J by 6 bases, with 7 bases between. This CDR3 spans 12 amino acids. Germline V gene lookup returns CDR1 KGHDR and CDR2 SFDVKD. CDR3: CATSDWGSEQYF. DNA of the CDR3: TGTGCCACCAGTGATTGGGGTTCCGAGCAGTACTTC.

The chain links TRBV4-1 to TRBJ2-7, with D tentatively TRBD1 (6 bases). V lost 1 base to trimming and J lost 0 bases, with 16 bases between them. Germline V gene data show CDR1 as MGHRA and CDR2 as YSYEKL. The CDR3 sequence is 17 residues long. CDR3 in amino acids: CASSQGVPGHLSYEQYF. CDR3 coding DNA: TGCGCCAGCAGCCAAGGCGTACCGGGACACCTCTCCTACGAGCAGTACTTC.